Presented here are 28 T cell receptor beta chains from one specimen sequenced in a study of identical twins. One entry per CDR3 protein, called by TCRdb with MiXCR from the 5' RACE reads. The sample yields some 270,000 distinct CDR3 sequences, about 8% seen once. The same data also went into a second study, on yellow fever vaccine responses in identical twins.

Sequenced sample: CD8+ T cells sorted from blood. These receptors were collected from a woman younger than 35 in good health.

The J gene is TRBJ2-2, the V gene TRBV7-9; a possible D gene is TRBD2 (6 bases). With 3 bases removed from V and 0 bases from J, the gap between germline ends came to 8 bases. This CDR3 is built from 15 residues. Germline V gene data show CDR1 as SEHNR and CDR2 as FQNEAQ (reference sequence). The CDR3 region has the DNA TGTGCCAGCAGCTTCGTAGCGGCGAACACCGGGGAGCTGTTTTTT. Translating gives CASSFVAANTGELFF.

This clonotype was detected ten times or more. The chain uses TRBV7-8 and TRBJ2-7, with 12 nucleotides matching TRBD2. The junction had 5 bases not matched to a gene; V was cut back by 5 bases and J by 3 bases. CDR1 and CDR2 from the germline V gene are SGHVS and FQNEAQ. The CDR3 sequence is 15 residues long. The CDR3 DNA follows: TGTGCCAGCAGCCCCGGGACTAGCGGGTACTACGAGCAGTACTTC. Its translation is CASSPGTSGYYEQYF.

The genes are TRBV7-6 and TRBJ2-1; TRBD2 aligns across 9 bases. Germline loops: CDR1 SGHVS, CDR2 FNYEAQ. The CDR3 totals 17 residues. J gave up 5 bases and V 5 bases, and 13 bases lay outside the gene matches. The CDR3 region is CASSRVGLAGFHNEQFF. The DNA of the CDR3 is TGTGCCAGCAGCCGCGTGGGGCTAGCGGGATTCCACAATGAGCAGTTCTTC. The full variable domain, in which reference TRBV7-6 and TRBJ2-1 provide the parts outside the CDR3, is GAGVSQSPRYKVTKRGQDVALRCDPISGHVSLYWYRQALGQGPEFLTYFNYEAQQDKSGLPNDRFSAERPEGSISTLTIQRTEQRDSAMYRCASSRVGLAGFHNEQFFGPGTRLTVL.

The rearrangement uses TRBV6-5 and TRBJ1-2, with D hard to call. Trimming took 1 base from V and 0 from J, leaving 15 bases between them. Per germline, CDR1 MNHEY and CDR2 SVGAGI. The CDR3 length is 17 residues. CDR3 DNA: TGTGCCAGCAGTTACTTTGCCCCAGTAGGGCCTAACTATGGCTACACCTTC. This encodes CASSYFAPVGPNYGYTF.

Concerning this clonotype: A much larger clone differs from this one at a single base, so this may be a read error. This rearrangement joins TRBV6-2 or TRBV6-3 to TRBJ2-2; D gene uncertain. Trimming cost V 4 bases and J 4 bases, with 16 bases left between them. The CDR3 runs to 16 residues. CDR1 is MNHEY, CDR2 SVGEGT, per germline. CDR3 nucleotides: TGTGCCAGCAGTTCCGTACTTCCGGTCCCCACCGGGGAGCTGTTTTTT. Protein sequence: CASSSVLPVPTGELFF.

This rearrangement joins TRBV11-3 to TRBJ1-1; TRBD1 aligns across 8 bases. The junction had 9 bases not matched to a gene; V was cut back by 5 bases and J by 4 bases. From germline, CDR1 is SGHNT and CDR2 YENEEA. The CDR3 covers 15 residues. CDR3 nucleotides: TGTGCCAGCAGCCCCACGGGGACAGGTTCCACTGAAGCTTTCTTT. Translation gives CASSPTGTGSTEAFF.

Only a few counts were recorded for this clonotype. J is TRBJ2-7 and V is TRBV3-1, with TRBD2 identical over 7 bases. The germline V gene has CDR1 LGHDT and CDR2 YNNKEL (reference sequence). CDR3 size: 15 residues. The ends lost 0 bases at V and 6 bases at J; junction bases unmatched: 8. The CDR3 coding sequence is TGTGCCAGCAGCCAAGAAAACTACGGGGAGGGCGAGCAGTACTTC. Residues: CASSQENYGEGEQYF.

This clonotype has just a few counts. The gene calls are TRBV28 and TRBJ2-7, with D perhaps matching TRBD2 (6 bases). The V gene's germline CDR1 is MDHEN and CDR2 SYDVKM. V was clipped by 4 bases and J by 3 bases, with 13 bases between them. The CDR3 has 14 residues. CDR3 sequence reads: CASSSPLAVYEQYF. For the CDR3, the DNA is TGTGCCAGCAGTTCCCCCTTAGCGGTCTACGAGCAGTACTTC.

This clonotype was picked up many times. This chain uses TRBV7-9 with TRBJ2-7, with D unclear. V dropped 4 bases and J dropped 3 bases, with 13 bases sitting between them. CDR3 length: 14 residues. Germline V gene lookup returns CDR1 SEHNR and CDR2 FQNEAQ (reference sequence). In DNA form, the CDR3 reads TGTGCCAGCAGCTCCGAATTGGTCCTCTACGAGCAGTACTTC. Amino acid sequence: CASSSELVLYEQYF.

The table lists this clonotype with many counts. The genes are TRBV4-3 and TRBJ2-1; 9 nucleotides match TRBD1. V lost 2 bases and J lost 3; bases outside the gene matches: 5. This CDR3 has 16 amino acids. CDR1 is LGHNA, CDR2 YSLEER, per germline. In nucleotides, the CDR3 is TGCGCCAGCAGCCAATTGGGACAGGGTCTCTACAATGAGCAGTTCTTC. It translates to CASSQLGQGLYNEQFF.

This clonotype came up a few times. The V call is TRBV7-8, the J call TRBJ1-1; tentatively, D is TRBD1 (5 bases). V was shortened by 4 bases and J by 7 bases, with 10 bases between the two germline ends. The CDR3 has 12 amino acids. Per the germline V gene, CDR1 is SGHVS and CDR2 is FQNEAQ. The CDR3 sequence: CASSWGGGEAFF. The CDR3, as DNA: TGTGCCAGCAGCTGGGGTGGGGGTGAAGCTTTCTTT.

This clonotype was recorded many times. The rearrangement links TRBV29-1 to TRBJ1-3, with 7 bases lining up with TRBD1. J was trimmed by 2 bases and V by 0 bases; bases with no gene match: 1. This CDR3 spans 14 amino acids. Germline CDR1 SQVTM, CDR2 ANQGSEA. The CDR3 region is CSVEEGTAGNTIYF. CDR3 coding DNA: TGCAGCGTTGAAGAGGGGACAGCTGGAAACACCATATATTTT. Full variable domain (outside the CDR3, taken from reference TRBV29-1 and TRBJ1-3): SAVISQKPSRDICQRGTSLTIQCQVDSQVTMMFWYRQQPGQSLTLIATANQGSEATYESGFVIDKFPISRPNLTFSTLTVSNMSPEDSSIYLCSVEEGTAGNTIYFGEGSWLTVV.

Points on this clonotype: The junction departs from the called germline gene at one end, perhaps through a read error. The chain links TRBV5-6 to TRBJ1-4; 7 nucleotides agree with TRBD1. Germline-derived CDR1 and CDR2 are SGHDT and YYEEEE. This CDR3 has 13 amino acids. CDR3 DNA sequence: TGTGCCAGCAGCGCGACTCCGACAGGGCGTGGAGGGTTT. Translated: CASSATPTGRGGF.

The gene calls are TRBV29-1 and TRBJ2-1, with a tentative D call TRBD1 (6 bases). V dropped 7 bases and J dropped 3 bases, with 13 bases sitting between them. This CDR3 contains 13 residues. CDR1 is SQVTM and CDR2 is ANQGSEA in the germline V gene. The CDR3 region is CSATGWVYNEQFF. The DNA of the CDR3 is TGCAGCGCTACAGGGTGGGTCTACAATGAGCAGTTCTTC.

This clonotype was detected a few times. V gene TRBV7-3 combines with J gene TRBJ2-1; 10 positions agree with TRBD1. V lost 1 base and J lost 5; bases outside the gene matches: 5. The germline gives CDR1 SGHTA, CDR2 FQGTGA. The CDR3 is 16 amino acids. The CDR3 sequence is CASSLMGTGAHNEQFF. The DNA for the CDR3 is TGTGCCAGCAGCTTAATGGGGACAGGGGCCCACAATGAGCAGTTCTTC.

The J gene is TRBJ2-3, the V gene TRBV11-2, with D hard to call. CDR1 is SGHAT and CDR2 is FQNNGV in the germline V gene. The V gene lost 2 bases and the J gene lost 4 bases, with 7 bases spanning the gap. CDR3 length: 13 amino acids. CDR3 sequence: CASSLLWADTQYF. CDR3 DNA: TGTGCCAGCAGCTTACTTTGGGCAGATACGCAGTATTTT.

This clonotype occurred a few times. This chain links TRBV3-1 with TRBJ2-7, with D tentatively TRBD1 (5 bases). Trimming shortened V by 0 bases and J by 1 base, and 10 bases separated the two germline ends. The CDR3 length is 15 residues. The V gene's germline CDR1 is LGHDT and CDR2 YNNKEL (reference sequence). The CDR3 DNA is TGTGCCAGCAGCCAAGATGACAGCGATTCCTACGAGCAGTACTTC. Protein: CASSQDDSDSYEQYF.

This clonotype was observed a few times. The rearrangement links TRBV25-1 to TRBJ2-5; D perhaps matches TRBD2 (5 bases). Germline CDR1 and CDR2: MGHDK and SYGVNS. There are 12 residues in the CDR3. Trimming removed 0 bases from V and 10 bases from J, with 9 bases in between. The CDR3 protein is CASSEYLGDQYF. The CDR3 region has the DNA TGTGCCAGCAGTGAATACCTCGGGGACCAGTACTTC.

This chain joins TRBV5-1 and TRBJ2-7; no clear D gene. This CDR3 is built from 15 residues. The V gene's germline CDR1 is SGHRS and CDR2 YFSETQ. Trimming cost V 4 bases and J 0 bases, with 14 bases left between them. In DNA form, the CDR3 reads TGCGCCAGCAGCCACAACAACCCGAGCTCCTACGAGCAGTACTTC. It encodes CASSHNNPSSYEQYF.

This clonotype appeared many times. CDR3 nucleotides: TGTGCCAGCAGTGACGATAGGAGGGGTCAGCCCCAGCATTTT. Encoded protein: CASSDDRRGQPQHF. The chain carries TRBV6-1 and TRBJ1-5; possible D gene TRBD1, 5 bases. CDR3 size: 14 residues. V was clipped by 3 bases and J by 6 bases, with 12 bases between them. Germline V gives CDR1 MNHNS, CDR2 SASEGT.

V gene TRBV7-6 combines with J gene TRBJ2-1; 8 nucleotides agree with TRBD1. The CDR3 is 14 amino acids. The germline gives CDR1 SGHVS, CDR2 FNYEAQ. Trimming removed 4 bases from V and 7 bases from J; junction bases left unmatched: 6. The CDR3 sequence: CASSYWTGSNEQFF. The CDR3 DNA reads TGTGCCAGCAGCTATTGGACAGGGAGTAATGAGCAGTTCTTC.

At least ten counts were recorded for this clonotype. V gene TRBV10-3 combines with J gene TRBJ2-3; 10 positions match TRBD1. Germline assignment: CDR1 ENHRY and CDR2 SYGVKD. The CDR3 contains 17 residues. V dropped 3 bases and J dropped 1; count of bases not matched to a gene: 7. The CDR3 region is CAISDPRTGGGTDTQYF. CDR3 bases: TGTGCCATCAGTGACCCTCGGACAGGGGGTGGCACAGATACGCAGTATTTT.

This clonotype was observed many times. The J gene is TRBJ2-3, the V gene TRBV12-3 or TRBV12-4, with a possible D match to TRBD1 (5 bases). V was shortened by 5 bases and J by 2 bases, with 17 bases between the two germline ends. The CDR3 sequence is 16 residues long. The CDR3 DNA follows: TGTGCCAGCAGTCTCAGCTGGGGCGGAAACACAGATACGCAGTATTTT. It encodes CASSLSWGGNTDTQYF.

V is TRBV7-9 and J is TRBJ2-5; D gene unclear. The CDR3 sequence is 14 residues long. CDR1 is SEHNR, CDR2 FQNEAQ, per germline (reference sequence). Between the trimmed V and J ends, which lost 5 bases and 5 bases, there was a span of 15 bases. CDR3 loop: CASSPTVDGETQYF. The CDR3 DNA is TGTGCCAGCAGCCCCACGGTAGACGGGGAGACCCAGTACTTC.

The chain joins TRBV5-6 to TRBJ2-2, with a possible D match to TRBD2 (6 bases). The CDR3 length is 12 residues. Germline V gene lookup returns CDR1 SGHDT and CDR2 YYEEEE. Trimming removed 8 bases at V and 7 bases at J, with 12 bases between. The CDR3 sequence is CARSPGGGELFF. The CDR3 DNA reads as TGTGCCAGGAGCCCCGGGGGCGGGGAGCTGTTTTTT. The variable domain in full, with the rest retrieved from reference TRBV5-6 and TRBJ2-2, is DAGVTQSPTHLIKTRGQQVTLRCSPKSGHDTVSWYQQALGQGPQFIFQYYEEEERQRGNFPDRFSGHQFPNYSSELNVNALLLGDSALYLCARSPGGGELFFGEGSRLTVL.

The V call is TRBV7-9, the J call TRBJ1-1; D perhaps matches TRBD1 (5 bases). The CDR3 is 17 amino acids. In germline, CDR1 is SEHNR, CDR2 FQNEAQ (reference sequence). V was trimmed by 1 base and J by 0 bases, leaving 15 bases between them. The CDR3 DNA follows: TGTGCCAGCAGCTTAGAACGACAGAGACCCTTGAACACTGAAGCTTTCTTT. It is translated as CASSLERQRPLNTEAFF.

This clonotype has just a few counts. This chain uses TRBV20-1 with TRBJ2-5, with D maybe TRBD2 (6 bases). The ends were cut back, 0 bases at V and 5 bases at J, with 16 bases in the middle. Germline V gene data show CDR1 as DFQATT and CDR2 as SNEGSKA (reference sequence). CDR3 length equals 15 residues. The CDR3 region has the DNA TGCAGTGCTAGAGATCTCACGGGGGTGGAGGAGACCCAGTACTTC. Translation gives CSARDLTGVEETQYF.

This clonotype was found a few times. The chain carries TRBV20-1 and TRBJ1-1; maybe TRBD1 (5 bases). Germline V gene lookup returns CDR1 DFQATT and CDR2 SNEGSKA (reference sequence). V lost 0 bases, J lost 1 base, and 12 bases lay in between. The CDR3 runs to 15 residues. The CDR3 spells CSARDGGRANTEAFF. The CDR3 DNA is TGCAGTGCTAGAGATGGGGGACGGGCGAACACTGAAGCTTTCTTT.